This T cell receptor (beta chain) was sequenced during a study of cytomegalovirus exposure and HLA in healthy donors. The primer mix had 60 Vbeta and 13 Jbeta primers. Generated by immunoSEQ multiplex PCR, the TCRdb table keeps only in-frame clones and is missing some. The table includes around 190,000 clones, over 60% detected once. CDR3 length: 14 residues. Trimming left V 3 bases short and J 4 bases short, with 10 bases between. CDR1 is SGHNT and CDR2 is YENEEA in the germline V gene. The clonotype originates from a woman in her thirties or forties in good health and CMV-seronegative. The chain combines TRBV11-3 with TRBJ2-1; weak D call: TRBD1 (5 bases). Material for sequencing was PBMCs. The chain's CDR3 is CASSFGKGYNEQFF. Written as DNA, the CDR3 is TGTGCCAGCAGCTTTGGGAAGGGGTACAATGAGCAGTTCTTC.